These T cell receptor beta chains were read from a single sample in a study of blood T cell repertoires in COVID-19. Clones were read by immunoSEQ multiplex PCR, and TCRdb kept only the in-frame ones, dropping some. The sample lists under 200,000 clones, about 90% occurring once. Input material: PBMCs or T cells enriched from blood (not recorded which). All receptors come from a woman between 45 and 65 years old who had recovered from COVID-19. Both conserved end residues are part of each CDR3. Fields, in order: D gene, V gene, J gene, CDR3 protein, CDR3 DNA. D genes are given only for firm matches.

>-|TRBV5-4|TRBJ2-4
CASSFATGAKNIQYF
TGTGCCAGCAGCTTCGCAACAGGAGCCAAAAACATTCAGTACTTC
>TRBD1|TRBV30|TRBJ1-2
CAWKGQEIYTF
TGTGCCTGGAAGGGACAGGAGATCTACACCTTC
>-|TRBV12-3/TRBV12-4|TRBJ1-1
CASSRQESGAFF
TGTGCCAGCAGTCGACAGGAGAGTGGAGCTTTCTTT
>-|TRBV11-3|TRBJ2-1
CASSLFGNEQFF
TGTGCCAGCAGCTTATTCGGGAATGAGCAGTTCTTC
>TRBD2|TRBV2|TRBJ2-2
CASTGGLAGGPGELFF
TGTGCCAGCACCGGTGGACTAGCGGGAGGGCCTGGGGAGCTGTTTTTT
>TRBD1|TRBV5-1|TRBJ2-7
CASSLARAGGSYEQYF
TGCGCCAGCAGCTTGGCTCGGGCAGGGGGCTCCTACGAGCAGTACTTC
>TRBD2|TRBV6-5|TRBJ2-7
CASTAGLAEYEQYF
TGTGCCAGCACCGCGGGACTAGCGGAGTACGAGCAGTACTTC
>TRBD1|TRBV5-4|TRBJ2-1
CASSTRTGGAYNEQFF
TGTGCCAGCAGCACCAGGACAGGGGGAGCCTACAATGAGCAGTTCTTC
>TRBD1|TRBV2|TRBJ1-5
CASSHRDRVSFQPQHF
TGTGCCAGCAGTCACCGGGACAGGGTATCATTTCAGCCCCAGCATTTT
>-|TRBV30|TRBJ2-3
CAWSEQGRTDTQYF
TGTGCCTGGAGTGAACAGGGCAGGACAGATACGCAGTATTTT
>-|TRBV27|TRBJ2-7
CATHSPTGPSYEQYF
TGTGCCACCCATTCCCCGACAGGACCCTCCTACGAGCAGTACTTC
>-|TRBV19|TRBJ2-3
CATRLGGSTDTQYF
TGTGCCACTAGATTGGGCGGGAGCACAGATACGCAGTATTTT
>-|TRBV18|TRBJ1-4
CASSRQTSDNEKLFF
TGTGCCAGCTCACGACAGACATCCGATAATGAAAAACTGTTTTTT
>TRBD1|TRBV24-1|TRBJ2-1
CATSDRGPDSYNEQFF
TGTGCCACCAGTGACAGGGGGCCGGATTCCTACAATGAGCAGTTCTTC